The 31 T cell receptor beta chains below all came from one sample that was sequenced in a study of blood T cell repertoires in COVID-19. The method was immunoSEQ multiplex PCR; TCRdb's version includes in-frame clones alone and lacks a portion of them. The sample yields 86,000 or so clones, roughly nine tenths seen once. The sequencing input was peripheral blood. These receptors were obtained from a woman in her forties or fifties in a cohort sampled during active COVID-19.

This clone was seen a handful of times. V gene TRBV19 combines with J gene TRBJ1-5; a possible D gene is TRBD1 (6 bases). V lost 3 bases and J lost 6, with 15 bases in between. The CDR3 length is 15 residues. CDR1 and CDR2 from the germline V gene are LNHDA and SQIVND (reference sequence). CDR3 sequence reads: CASSIGGSFRQPQHF. CDR3 sequence (DNA): TGTGCCAGTAGTATTGGGGGCAGCTTTCGTCAGCCCCAGCATTTT. Based on the CDR3 plus reference TRBV19 and TRBJ1-5, the full variable domain is DGGITQSPKYLFRKEGQNVTLSCEQNLNHDAMYWYRQDPGQGLRLIYYSQIVNDFQKGDIAEGYSVSREKKESFPLTVTSAQKNPTAFYLCASSIGGSFRQPQHFGDGTRLSIL.

The chain carries TRBV6-5 and TRBJ2-4; possibly TRBD2 for D (5 bases). V lost 4 bases and J 9 bases, leaving 13 bases between the germline ends. This CDR3 has 13 residues. The V gene's germline CDR1 is MNHEY and CDR2 SVGAGI. As DNA, the CDR3 is TGTGCCAGCAGTTCGGGGTCATGGATCATTCAGTACTTC. It is translated as CASSSGSWIIQYF.

This clone has just a few counts. The chain recombines TRBV19 with TRBJ1-1, with a weak D call TRBD1 (5 bases). Between the trimmed V and J ends, which lost 5 bases and 3 bases, there was a span of 16 bases. The CDR3 covers 15 residues. Germline V lookup: CDR1 LNHDA, CDR2 SQIVND (reference sequence). The CDR3 bases are TGTGCCAGTAGTGCTACCCGGGGGAGGTACACTGAAGCTTTCTTT. It specifies CASSATRGRYTEAFF.

The chain recombines TRBV4-1 with TRBJ1-6; 7 bases map to TRBD1. Per the germline V gene, CDR1 is MGHRA and CDR2 is YSYEKL. J gave up 6 bases and V 5 bases, and 10 bases lay outside the gene matches. CDR3 size: 16 residues. In DNA, the CDR3 is TGCGCCAGCAGCGAGGACAGGCGACCCTCTAATTCACCCCTCCACTTT. This encodes CASSEDRRPSNSPLHF.

This clone was observed a few times. The rearrangement uses TRBV5-1 and TRBJ2-7; the D gene is possibly TRBD1 (6 bases). The CDR3 runs 13 residues. Germline loops: CDR1 SGHRS, CDR2 YFSETQ. Trimming shortened V by 7 bases and J by 4 bases, and 15 bases separated the two germline ends. The DNA of the CDR3 is TGCGCCAGCCAAGAACAGGGTGGGTACGAGCAGTACTTC. Its translation is CASQEQGGYEQYF.

This rearrangement joins TRBV19 to TRBJ1-1; 9 nucleotides align to TRBD1. The V and J ends lost 3 bases and 5 bases, in that order; junction bases with no gene match: 10. Germline loops: CDR1 LNHDA, CDR2 SQIVND (reference sequence). The CDR3 extends over 16 amino acids. The CDR3 sequence is CASSMGQGQLHTEAFF. The CDR3 nucleotides are TGTGCCAGTAGTATGGGACAGGGCCAACTACATACTGAAGCTTTCTTT.

This chain links TRBV5-4 with TRBJ2-3, with 10 bases that match TRBD1. Per the germline V gene, CDR1 is SGHNT and CDR2 is YYREEE (reference sequence). J gave up 3 bases and V 3 bases, and 1 base lay outside the gene matches. The CDR3 is 14 amino acids. The CDR3 DNA reads as TGTGCCAGCAGCTGGACAGGGGGGACAGATACGCAGTATTTT. Encoded protein: CASSWTGGTDTQYF.

This chain uses TRBV27 with TRBJ2-7; TRBD1 aligns across 10 bases. CDR1 and CDR2 from the germline V gene are MNHEY and SMNVEV (reference sequence). This CDR3 is 18 amino acids long. The trim removed 5 bases at V and 5 bases at J, leaving 18 bases unmatched. The CDR3 reads CASSNRRRVGTGVHEQYF. The CDR3 DNA sequence: TGTGCCAGCAGTAACCGGAGGAGAGTAGGGACAGGGGTGCACGAGCAGTACTTC.

This clone was seen only a few times. V and J are TRBV28 and TRBJ2-5; the match to TRBD1 covers 9 bases. The V gene end was trimmed by 4 bases and the J gene end by 3 bases; junction bases not matched to a gene: 9. Germline values: CDR1 MDHEN, CDR2 SYDVKM. The CDR3 is made up of 16 amino acids. CDR3 nucleotide sequence: TGTGCCAGCAGTTCCCACCGGGACAGGGCGAAAGAGACCCAGTACTTC. It specifies CASSSHRDRAKETQYF.

The V and J genes are TRBV3-1 (or the pseudogene TRBV3-2) and TRBJ2-5; TRBD2 agrees at 10 bases. This CDR3 has 16 amino acids. CDR1 is LGHDT and CDR2 is YNNKEL in the germline V gene (reference sequence). After removal of 2 bases from V and 3 bases from J, the junction contained 6 bases not matched to a gene. As DNA, the CDR3 is TGTGCCAGCAGCCAATTCCTTAGCGGGGGGAAAGAGACCCAGTACTTC. This sequence encodes CASSQFLSGGKETQYF.

The chain couples TRBV19 to TRBJ2-5; maybe TRBD2 (7 bases). The V end lost 3 bases, the J end lost 2 bases, and 13 bases lay between the germline ends. Germline V gene lookup returns CDR1 LNHDA and CDR2 SQIVND (reference sequence). The CDR3 length is 15 residues. This CDR3 reads CASSMERGGQETQYF. For the CDR3, the DNA is TGTGCCAGTAGTATGGAGAGGGGGGGTCAAGAGACCCAGTACTTC.

The chain joins TRBV19 to TRBJ2-7, with TRBD2 identical over 13 bases. Per the germline V gene, CDR1 is LNHDA and CDR2 is SQIVND (reference sequence). The ends lost 5 bases at V and 2 bases at J; junction bases unmatched: 3. The CDR3 spans 15 residues. CDR3 nucleotide sequence: TGTGCCAGTAGTGCTGGGACTAGCGGGGCCTACGAGCAGTACTTC. Amino acids: CASSAGTSGAYEQYF. Filled out from reference TRBV19 and TRBJ2-7, the complete variable domain reads DGGITQSPKYLFRKEGQNVTLSCEQNLNHDAMYWYRQDPGQGLRLIYYSQIVNDFQKGDIAEGYSVSREKKESFPLTVTSAQKNPTAFYLCASSAGTSGAYEQYFGPGTRLTVT.

This clone occurred once. The genes are TRBV6-2 or TRBV6-3 and TRBJ2-1; 9 bases are a match to TRBD2. The CDR3 totals 16 residues. Germline values: CDR1 MNHEY, CDR2 SVGEGT. After removal of 2 bases from V and 7 bases from J, the junction contained 9 bases not matched to a gene. CDR3 protein: CASSYGGGGARNEQFF. The CDR3 region has the DNA TGTGCCAGCAGTTACGGAGGCGGGGGGGCTAGGAATGAGCAGTTCTTC.

This rearrangement joins TRBV5-1 to TRBJ2-1; D gene ambiguous. V shed 0 bases and J shed 0 bases, with 4 bases lying between them. The CDR3 has 14 amino acids. CDR1 is SGHRS and CDR2 is YFSETQ in the germline V gene. CDR3 sequence (DNA): TGCGCCAGCAGCTTGGTCAGCTCCTACAATGAGCAGTTCTTC. Its protein is CASSLVSSYNEQFF.

This chain connects TRBV6-5 to TRBJ1-1, with D unclear. The CDR3 loop spans 13 amino acids. Trimming stripped 6 bases from V and 0 bases from J, with 8 bases between. Germline-derived CDR1 and CDR2 are MNHEY and SVGAGI. The CDR3 DNA reads TGTGCCAGCAGGGTGACACTGAACACTGAAGCTTTCTTT. It specifies CASRVTLNTEAFF.

The chain recombines TRBV4-2 with TRBJ2-1; possibly TRBD2 for D (6 bases). V was pared by 7 bases and J by 4 bases, with 14 bases between. The germline gives CDR1 LGHNA, CDR2 YNFKEQ. The CDR3 contains 14 residues. For the CDR3, the DNA is TGTGCCAGCAAAGAGGGGCGGGGATACAATGAGCAGTTCTTC. The encoded protein is CASKEGRGYNEQFF.

The chain links TRBV18 to TRBJ2-1; 12 nucleotides match TRBD1. Germline V gives CDR1 KGHSH, CDR2 LQKENI. This CDR3 is built from 17 residues. J gave up 5 bases and V 3 bases, and 8 bases lay outside the gene matches. CDR3 bases: TGTGCCAGCTCACCTCCGGGACAGGGGGCTCGGGACAATGAGCAGTTCTTC. It translates to CASSPPGQGARDNEQFF.

This clone was observed a single time. This chain connects TRBV6-5 to TRBJ1-6; D unclear. Germline lookup yields CDR1 MNHEY and CDR2 SVGAGI. The CDR3 length is 13 residues. Trimming shortened V by 8 bases and J by 9 bases, and 14 bases separated the two germline ends. CDR3 DNA: TGTGCCAGCTCGACACTAGGAATTTCACCCCTCCACTTT. It codes for CASSTLGISPLHF.

The chain combines TRBV28 with TRBJ2-1; perhaps TRBD2 as D (6 bases). The germline V gene has CDR1 MDHEN and CDR2 SYDVKM. The CDR3 loop spans 13 amino acids. V lost 6 bases and J lost 4, with 10 bases in between. The CDR3 DNA follows: TGTGCCAGCAGCAATAGCGGATACAATGAGCAGTTCTTC. Its protein is CASSNSGYNEQFF.

This chain connects TRBV19 to TRBJ1-2, with D maybe TRBD1 (6 bases). The V gene's germline CDR1 is LNHDA and CDR2 SQIVND (reference sequence). There are 16 residues in the CDR3. Trimming took 6 bases from V and 0 from J, leaving 17 bases between them. Here the CDR3 DNA reads TGTGCCAGTAGCCTCGGACAGACAGTCTCTAACTATGGCTACACCTTC. This encodes CASSLGQTVSNYGYTF.

This clone is a singleton in its sample. This chain joins TRBV11-2 and TRBJ2-1; TRBD2 aligns across 11 bases. The CDR3 runs 15 residues. Per germline, CDR1 SGHAT and CDR2 FQNNGV. V shed 4 bases and J 5 bases; nucleotides not matched to a gene: 4. The CDR3 loop reads CASSSRLAGNNEQFF. CDR3 coding DNA: TGTGCCAGCAGCTCGCGACTAGCGGGGAACAATGAGCAGTTCTTC.

The chain combines TRBV10-3 with TRBJ1-3; a weak D match, TRBD1 (5 bases). Germline CDR1 reads ENHRY; CDR2 reads SYGVKD. The CDR3 totals 16 residues. Trimming left V 3 bases short and J 3 bases short, with 15 bases between. The CDR3 DNA reads as TGTGCCATCAGTGACCCCTCAGGGTATCTTGGAAACACCATATATTTT. Amino acid sequence: CAISDPSGYLGNTIYF.

V is TRBV7-8 and J is TRBJ2-5, with 9 bases lining up with TRBD2. The trim removed 7 bases at V and 5 bases at J, leaving 8 bases unmatched. The CDR3 length is 14 residues. Germline V lookup: CDR1 SGHVS, CDR2 FQNEAQ. The CDR3 here is CASTQAGGGETQYF. The CDR3 region has the DNA TGTGCCAGCACCCAAGCGGGAGGTGGGGAGACCCAGTACTTC.

V usage is TRBV6-1 and J usage is TRBJ1-5, with 12 bases matching TRBD1. The germline CDR1 and CDR2 sequences are MNHNS and SASEGT. Unmatched junction bases numbered 10, after V lost 0 bases and J lost 1 base. The CDR3 runs 20 residues. The CDR3, as DNA: TGTGCCAGCAGTGAAGCGTCGGCCGGGACAGGGGGCGCGAGCAATCAGCCCCAGCATTTT. It is translated as CASSEASAGTGGASNQPQHF.

The V and J genes are TRBV21-1 and TRBJ2-7; TRBD1, the table's D call, lacks a check against the DNA. TRBV21-1 is listed as a pseudogene. The CDR3 spans 17 residues. The chain's CDR3 is CASSTSYRDNHTYEQYF. The CDR3 coding sequence is TGTGCCAGCAGCACTTCCTACCGGGACAATCACACCTACGAGCAGTACTTC.

On this clone: The DNA is left out, because the CDR3 cannot be placed on it with certainty; the CDR3 is given as TCRdb lists it. This chain uses TRBV7-9 with TRBJ2-2; the table gives TRBD1 as D, unverified against the DNA. Germline CDR1 reads SEHNR; CDR2 reads FQNEAQ (reference sequence). 11 amino acids form the CDR3, both terminal residues included. The CDR3 protein is CASFGQGELFF.

The rearrangement joins TRBV18 to TRBJ2-7, with 8 bases aligning to TRBD1. V gave up 6 bases and J gave up 2 bases; unmatched junction bases: 9. CDR3 size: 15 residues. Germline assignment: CDR1 KGHSH and CDR2 LQKENI. The CDR3: CASSARDRYPYEQYF. The CDR3 region has the DNA TGTGCCAGCTCGGCGAGGGACAGGTACCCCTACGAGCAGTACTTC.

The chain couples TRBV28 to TRBJ2-6; 9 bases match TRBD1. The CDR3 is 22 residues long. Trimming took 4 bases from V and 0 from J; bases not matched to a gene: 19. CDR1 and CDR2 from the germline V gene are MDHEN and SYDVKM. The CDR3 reads CASSSPDLRDRDLPSGANVLTF. The CDR3 nucleotides are TGTGCCAGCAGTTCCCCCGACCTCCGGGACAGGGATTTGCCCTCTGGGGCCAACGTCCTGACTTTC.

V usage is TRBV2 and J usage is TRBJ1-5, with 8 bases that match TRBD1. The CDR3 spans 15 residues. After removal of 10 bases from V and 1 base from J, the junction contained 9 bases not matched to a gene. Germline-derived CDR1 and CDR2 are SNHLY and FYNNEI. The CDR3 DNA reads TGTGCCATCAAAGGACAGGGCCAAAGCAATCAGCCCCAGCATTTT. Its translation is CAIKGQGQSNQPQHF.

This chain joins TRBV4-1 and TRBJ1-2; TRBD1 matches at 8 bases. Germline trimming cut 1 base from V and 6 bases from J; bases unmatched to any gene: 7. Germline V gives CDR1 MGHRA, CDR2 YSYEKL. The CDR3 is made up of 15 amino acids. CDR3 in DNA: TGCGCCAGCAGCCAAGTACGGACAGGGACAGATGGCTACACCTTC. This encodes CASSQVRTGTDGYTF.

The J gene is TRBJ2-7, the V gene TRBV3-1 (or the pseudogene TRBV3-2); D is possibly TRBD2 (5 bases). This CDR3 spans 15 amino acids. Trimming cost V 3 bases and J 6 bases, with 18 bases left between them. CDR1 and CDR2 from the germline V gene are LGHDT and YNNKEL (reference sequence). For the CDR3, the DNA is TGTGCCAGCAGCCATACTAGGTCCTTGGGTGGCGAGCAGTACTTC. This translates into CASSHTRSLGGEQYF.